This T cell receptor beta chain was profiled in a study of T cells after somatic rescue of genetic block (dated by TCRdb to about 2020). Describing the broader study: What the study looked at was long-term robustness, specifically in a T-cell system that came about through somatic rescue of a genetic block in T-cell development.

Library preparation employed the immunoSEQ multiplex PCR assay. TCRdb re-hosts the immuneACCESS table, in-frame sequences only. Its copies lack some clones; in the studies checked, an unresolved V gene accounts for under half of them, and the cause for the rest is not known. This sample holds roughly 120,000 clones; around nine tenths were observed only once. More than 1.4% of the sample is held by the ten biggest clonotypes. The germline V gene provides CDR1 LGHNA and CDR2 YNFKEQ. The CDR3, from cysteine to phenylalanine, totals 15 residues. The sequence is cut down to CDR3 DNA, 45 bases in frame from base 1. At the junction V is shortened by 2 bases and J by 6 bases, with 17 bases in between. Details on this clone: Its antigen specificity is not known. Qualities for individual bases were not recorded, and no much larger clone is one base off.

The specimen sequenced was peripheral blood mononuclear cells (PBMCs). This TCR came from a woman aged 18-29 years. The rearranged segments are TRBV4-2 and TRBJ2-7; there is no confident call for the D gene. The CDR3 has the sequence CASSQPPPRSGEQYF. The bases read TGTGCCAGCAGCCAACCACCCCCCAGGTCAGGCGAGCAGTACTTC.